Each of the 18 T cell receptor beta chains below was sequenced from the same sample in a study of beta chain features in type 1 diabetes. The authors reverse transcribed all of the isolated RNA, so sequencing captured expressed TCRB transcripts. Using immunoSEQ multiplex PCR, the repertoire was profiled, and TCRdb retains in-frame clones only, with some absent. The sample yields 400,000 to 450,000 clones, approximately 13% seen once. The sample comprised naive CD4+ T cells from blood. These receptors were obtained from a man in his thirties or forties in good health.

This chain connects TRBV7-3 to TRBJ2-3; 10 bases line up with TRBD1. CDR3 size: 15 residues. CDR1 and CDR2 (germline): SGHTA, FQGTGA. Losses at the gene ends were 1 base for V and 6 bases for J; bases not matched to a gene: 4. This CDR3 is CASSLRGQGTDTQYF. The DNA of the CDR3 is TGTGCCAGCAGCTTAAGGGGACAGGGGACGGATACGCAGTATTTT. Full variable domain (rest looked up from reference TRBV7-3 and TRBJ2-3): GAGVSQTPSNKVTEKGKYVELRCDPISGHTALYWYRQSLGQGPEFLIYFQGTGAADDSGLPNDRFFAVRPEGSVSTLKIQRTERGDSAVYLCASSLRGQGTDTQYFGPGTRLTVL.

This chain links TRBV5-4 with TRBJ2-1; 8 bases fit TRBD2. Germline trimming cut 4 bases from V and 8 bases from J; bases unmatched to any gene: 14. Germline CDR1 and CDR2: SGHNT and YYREEE (reference sequence). This CDR3 has 16 amino acids. The CDR3 region is CASSPGTRLGHDEQFF. The CDR3 nucleotides are TGTGCCAGCAGCCCAGGGACTAGGCTGGGACACGATGAGCAGTTCTTC. The full variable domain, rest sourced from reference TRBV5-4 and TRBJ2-1, is ETGVTQSPTHLIKTRGQQVTLRCSSQSGHNTVSWYQQALGQGPQFIFQYYREEENGRGNFPPRFSGLQFPNYSSELNVNALELDDSALYLCASSPGTRLGHDEQFFGPGTRLTVL.

The rearrangement links TRBV10-3 to TRBJ2-6; D is uncertain. There are 14 residues in the CDR3. Germline CDR1 is ENHRY and CDR2 is SYGVKD. V was pared by 3 bases and J by 2 bases, with 5 bases between. This chain's CDR3 is CAISDGPGANVLTF. CDR3 in DNA: TGTGCCATCAGTGACGGACCTGGGGCCAACGTCCTGACTTTC.

This clone was counted between two and nine times. V usage is TRBV28 and J usage is TRBJ2-5; no reliable D call. The CDR3 is made up of 12 amino acids. Germline V gives CDR1 MDHEN, CDR2 SYDVKM. V lost 3 bases and J lost 4, with 6 bases in between. CDR3 residues: CASSFAVETQYF. In nucleotides, the CDR3 is TGTGCCAGCAGTTTCGCGGTAGAGACCCAGTACTTC.

This clone was seen a few times. The chain employs TRBV5-4 and TRBJ2-1; perhaps D is TRBD1 or TRBD2 (5 bases each). Germline CDR1 and CDR2: SGHNT and YYREEE (reference sequence). V shed 9 bases and J shed 4 bases, with 14 bases lying between them. This CDR3 contains 13 residues. DNA for the CDR3: TGTGCCATCTCAGGGACGGGGTACAATGAGCAGTTCTTC. Translated: CAISGTGYNEQFF.

This clone occurred a few times. The sample holds other DNA sequences that translate to the same CDR3. The chain couples TRBV25-1 to TRBJ2-1; D gene ambiguous. Germline CDR1 and CDR2: MGHDK and SYGVNS. This CDR3 contains 11 residues. Trimming took off 6 bases at V and 8 bases at J, with 8 bases between the two ends. CDR3: CASSRLDEQFF. The CDR3 nucleotides are TGTGCCAGCAGCCGTCTGGATGAGCAGTTCTTC.

The J gene is TRBJ2-1, the V gene TRBV5-4; 14 bases fit TRBD2. The CDR3 extends over 16 amino acids. Germline assignment: CDR1 SGHNT and CDR2 YYREEE (reference sequence). V dropped 5 bases and J dropped 7; count of bases not matched to a gene: 8. Here the CDR3 DNA reads TGTGCCAGCAGTAAACCGGGACTAGCGGGAGATAATGAGCAGTTCTTC. This sequence encodes CASSKPGLAGDNEQFF.

The rearrangement links TRBV7-2 to TRBJ2-5; 8 nucleotides line up with TRBD1. Germline CDR1 SGHTA, CDR2 FQGNSA. The CDR3 has 14 amino acids. V gave up 5 bases and J gave up 5 bases; unmatched junction bases: 7. CDR3 in DNA: TGTGCCAGCAGCCTGGACAGGGTGTACGAGACCCAGTACTTC. Translated, it gives CASSLDRVYETQYF.

The V and J genes are TRBV29-1 and TRBJ2-1; TRBD2 agrees at 7 bases. The CDR3 has 15 amino acids. Germline V gene lookup returns CDR1 SQVTM and CDR2 ANQGSEA. V lost 8 bases to trimming and J lost 0 bases; unmatched junction nucleotides: 10. The CDR3 loop reads CSSSYGGSSYNEQFF. The CDR3 DNA is TGCAGCTCCAGCTACGGGGGGAGCTCCTACAATGAGCAGTTCTTC.

The V gene is TRBV5-6, the J gene TRBJ1-1, with TRBD1 as a possible D gene (5 bases). V lost 5 bases, J lost 8 bases, and 19 bases lay in between. The CDR3 is 14 residues long. Germline V lookup: CDR1 SGHDT, CDR2 YYEEEE. CDR3 DNA: TGTGCCAGCAGAGAATTAACGGGGGTGAAGGAAGCTTTCTTT. Its protein is CASRELTGVKEAFF.

This clone turned up a few times. J is TRBJ2-7 and V is TRBV28; 12 positions match TRBD2. Trimming at V came to 4 bases and at J to 3 bases, leaving 19 bases not matched to a gene. The CDR3 length is 20 residues. Germline CDR1 is MDHEN and CDR2 is SYDVKM. The CDR3 region is CASSSPGTSGRWSPSYEQYV. The CDR3 DNA follows: TGTGCCAGCAGTTCCCCCGGGACTAGCGGGCGCTGGTCCCCAAGCTACGAGCAGTACGTC.

This chain links TRBV2 with TRBJ2-2, with 7 bases matching TRBD2. CDR1 and CDR2 from the germline V gene are SNHLY and FYNNEI. The CDR3 spans 15 residues. Trimming cost V 4 bases and J 5 bases; bases outside gene matches: 7. CDR3 region: CASSAERGSTGELFF. Written as DNA, the CDR3 is TGTGCCAGCAGTGCGGAGCGGGGTTCAACCGGGGAGCTGTTTTTT. The whole variable domain, filled in from reference TRBV2 and TRBJ2-2, reads EPEVTQTPSHQVTQMGQEVILRCVPISNHLYFYWYRQILGQKVEFLVSFYNNEISEKSEIFDDQFSVERPDGSNFTLKIRSTKLEDSAMYFCASSAERGSTGELFFGEGSRLTVL.

The chain employs TRBV14 and TRBJ2-1; D perhaps matches TRBD1 (5 bases). This CDR3 comprises 18 residues. Trimming stripped 3 bases from V and 6 bases from J, with 24 bases between. CDR1 and CDR2 from the germline V gene are SGHDN and FVKESK. CDR3 amino acids: CASSHIPQAAGWTNEQFF. The CDR3 nucleotides read TGTGCCAGCAGCCATATCCCGCAGGCGGCAGGGTGGACCAATGAGCAGTTCTTC.

In DNA, the CDR3 is TGTGCCAGTAGTGGGCGACTCTACAATGAGCAGTTCTTC. Its protein product is CASSGRLYNEQFF. V and J are TRBV19 and TRBJ2-1; D remains ambiguous. The CDR3 is 13 amino acids. Per the germline V gene, CDR1 is LNHDA and CDR2 is SQIVND (reference sequence). The V end was cut by 5 bases, the J end by 3 bases, with 8 bases between.

The chain recombines TRBV5-1 with TRBJ2-3; the D call may be TRBD1 or TRBD2 (6 bases each). From germline, CDR1 is SGHRS and CDR2 YFSETQ. The CDR3 runs 14 residues. The V and J ends lost 6 bases and 6 bases respectively, with 17 bases between them. The CDR3 region has the DNA TGCGCCAGCAAACCCGGGGGCGCGGAGGATACGCAGTATTTT. Encoded protein: CASKPGGAEDTQYF.

In DNA form, the CDR3 reads TGTGCCACCAGCAGATCCGGGACAGGGACTGGAAACACCATATATTTT. Its protein is CATSRSGTGTGNTIYF. The rearrangement joins TRBV15 to TRBJ1-3, with 9 bases identical to TRBD1. The V gene's germline CDR1 is LNHNV and CDR2 YYDKDF (reference sequence). Trimming at V came to 2 bases and at J to 2 bases, leaving 4 bases not matched to a gene. The CDR3 consists of 16 residues.

This clone has more than one count but fewer than ten. The V and J genes are TRBV5-1 and TRBJ1-1, with a possible D match to TRBD1 (5 bases). The CDR3 spans 13 residues. V lost 4 bases and J 7 bases, leaving 14 bases between the germline ends. Germline CDR1 reads SGHRS; CDR2 reads YFSETQ. The CDR3 nucleotides read TGCGCCAGCAGCCCGGGGGGTCGAGTTGAAGCTTTCTTT. As protein: CASSPGGRVEAFF.

The rearrangement uses TRBV7-9 and TRBJ2-7, with D perhaps matching TRBD2 (5 bases). The CDR3 totals 15 residues. Trimming stripped 2 bases from V and 5 bases from J, with 16 bases between. Germline V gene sequence: CDR1 SEHNR, CDR2 FQNEAQ (reference sequence). The CDR3 spells CASSLSLARVNEQYF. CDR3 bases: TGTGCCAGCAGCTTAAGTCTGGCGCGGGTAAACGAGCAGTACTTC.